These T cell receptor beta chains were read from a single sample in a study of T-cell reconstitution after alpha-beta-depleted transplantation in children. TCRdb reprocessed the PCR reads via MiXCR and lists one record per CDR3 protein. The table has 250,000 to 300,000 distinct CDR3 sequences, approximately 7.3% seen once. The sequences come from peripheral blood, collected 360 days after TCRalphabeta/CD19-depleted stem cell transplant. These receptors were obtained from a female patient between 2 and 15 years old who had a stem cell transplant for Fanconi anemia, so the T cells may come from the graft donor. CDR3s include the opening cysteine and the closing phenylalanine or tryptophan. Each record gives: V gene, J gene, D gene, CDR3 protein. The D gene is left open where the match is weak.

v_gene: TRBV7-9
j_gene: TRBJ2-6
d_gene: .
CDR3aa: CASSFRVAGANVLTF

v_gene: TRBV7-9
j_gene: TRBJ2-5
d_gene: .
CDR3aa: CASRRERQGGEVTQYF

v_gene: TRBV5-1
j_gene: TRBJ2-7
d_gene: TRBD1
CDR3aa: CASSLRMDLDRGYEQYF

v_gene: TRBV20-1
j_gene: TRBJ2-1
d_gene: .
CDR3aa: CSALSNEQFF

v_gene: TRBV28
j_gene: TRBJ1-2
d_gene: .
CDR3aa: CASRLGGERGYTF

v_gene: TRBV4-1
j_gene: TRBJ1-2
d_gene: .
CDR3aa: CASSHLGRGYTF

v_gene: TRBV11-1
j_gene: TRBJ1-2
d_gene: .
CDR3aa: CASSLVPHPGNSGWRGYTF

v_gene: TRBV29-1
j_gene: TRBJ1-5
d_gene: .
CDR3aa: CSVVSDSNQPQHF

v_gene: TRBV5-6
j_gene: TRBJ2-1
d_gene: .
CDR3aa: CASSREFLFSYNEQFF

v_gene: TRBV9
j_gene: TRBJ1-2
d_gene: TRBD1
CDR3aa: CASSPRQGARAF

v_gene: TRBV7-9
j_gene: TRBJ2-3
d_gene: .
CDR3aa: CASSYPEGVPQYF

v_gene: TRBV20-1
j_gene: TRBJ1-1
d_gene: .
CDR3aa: CSVEGKMNTEAFF

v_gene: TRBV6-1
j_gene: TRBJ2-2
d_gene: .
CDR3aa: CASSGLPNSNTGELFF

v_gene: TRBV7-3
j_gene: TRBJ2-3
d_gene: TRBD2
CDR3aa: CASSFPQTSGSTDTQYF

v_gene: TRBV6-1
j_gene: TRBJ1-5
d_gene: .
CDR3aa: CASSDRVGNQPQHF

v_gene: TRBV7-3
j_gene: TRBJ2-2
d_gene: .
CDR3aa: CASSFADSTGELFF

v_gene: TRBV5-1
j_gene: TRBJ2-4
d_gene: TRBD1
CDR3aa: CASSLGDRKNIQYF

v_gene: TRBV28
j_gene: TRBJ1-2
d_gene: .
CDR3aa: CASSSRGWGGGAGYTF

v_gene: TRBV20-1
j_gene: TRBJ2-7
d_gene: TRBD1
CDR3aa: CSAVRDSSYEQYF

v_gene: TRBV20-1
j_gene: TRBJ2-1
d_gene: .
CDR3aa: CSAPGNEQFF

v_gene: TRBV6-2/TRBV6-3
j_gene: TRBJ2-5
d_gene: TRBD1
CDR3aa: CASSYSRTGIETQYF

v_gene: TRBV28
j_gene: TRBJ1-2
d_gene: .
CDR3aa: CASSDRLSVNYGYTF

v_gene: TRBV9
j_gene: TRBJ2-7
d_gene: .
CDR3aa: CASSIGGPGGYYEQYF

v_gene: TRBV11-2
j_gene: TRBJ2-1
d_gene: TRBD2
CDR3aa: CASSPLAGDYNEQFF

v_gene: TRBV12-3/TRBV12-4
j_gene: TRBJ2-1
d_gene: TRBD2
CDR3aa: CASSSGGGLNEQFF

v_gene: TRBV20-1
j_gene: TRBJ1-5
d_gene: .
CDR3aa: CSARVTTGSNQPQHF

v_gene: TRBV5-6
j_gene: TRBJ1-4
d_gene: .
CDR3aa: CASSLAGAGNEKLFF

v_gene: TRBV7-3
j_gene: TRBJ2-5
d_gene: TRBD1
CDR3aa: CASSSRDRQETQYF

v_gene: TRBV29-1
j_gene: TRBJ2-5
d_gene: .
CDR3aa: CSGAHQETQYF

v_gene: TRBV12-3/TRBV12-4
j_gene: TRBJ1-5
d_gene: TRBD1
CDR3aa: CASSQTGGRDQPQHF

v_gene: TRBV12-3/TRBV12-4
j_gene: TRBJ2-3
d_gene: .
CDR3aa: CASSPGTAHTDTQYF

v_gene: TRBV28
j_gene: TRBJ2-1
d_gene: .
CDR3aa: CASSFTAGTGYNEQFF

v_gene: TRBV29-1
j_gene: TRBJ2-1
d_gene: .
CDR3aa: CSVEDGGSEQFF

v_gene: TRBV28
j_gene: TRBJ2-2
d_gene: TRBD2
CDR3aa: CASSLFASGGRNTGELFF

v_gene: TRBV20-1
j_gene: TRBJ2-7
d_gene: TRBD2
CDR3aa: CSAPRGGTSVYEQYF

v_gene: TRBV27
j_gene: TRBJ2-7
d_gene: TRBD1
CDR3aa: CASSFSRGSIGYEQYF

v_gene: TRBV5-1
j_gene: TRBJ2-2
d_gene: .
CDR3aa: CASSLGYMELFF

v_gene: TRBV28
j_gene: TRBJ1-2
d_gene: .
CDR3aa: CASNSPVDGRYTF

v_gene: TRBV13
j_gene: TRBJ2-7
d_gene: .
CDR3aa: CASSPKTLSYEQYF

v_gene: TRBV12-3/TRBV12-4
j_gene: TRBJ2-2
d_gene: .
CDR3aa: CASTQQTTGELFF

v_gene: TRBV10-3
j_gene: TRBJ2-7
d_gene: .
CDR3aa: CAISGSYEQYF

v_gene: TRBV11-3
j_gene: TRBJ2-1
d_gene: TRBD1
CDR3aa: CASSPGTAAYNEQFF

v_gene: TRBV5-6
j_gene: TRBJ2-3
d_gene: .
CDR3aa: CASSSVPDTQYF

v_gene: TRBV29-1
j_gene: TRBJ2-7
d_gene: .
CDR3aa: CSVGTSYEQYF

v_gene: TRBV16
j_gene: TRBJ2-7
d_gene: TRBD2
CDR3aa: CASSQGLAYEQYF

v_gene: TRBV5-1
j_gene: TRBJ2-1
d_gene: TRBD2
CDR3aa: CASSLRTSGPYNEQFF

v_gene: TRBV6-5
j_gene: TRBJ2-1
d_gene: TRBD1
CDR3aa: CASSYSPGTVDNEQFF

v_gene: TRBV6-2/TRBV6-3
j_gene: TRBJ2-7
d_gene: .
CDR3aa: CASSYSSVEQYF

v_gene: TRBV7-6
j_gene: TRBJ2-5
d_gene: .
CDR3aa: CASSPPRIGRQETQYF

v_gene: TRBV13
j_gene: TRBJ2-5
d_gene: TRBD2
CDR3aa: CASSSRGRGGQETQYF

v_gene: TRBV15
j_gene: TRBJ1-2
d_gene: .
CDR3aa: CATRGKGYTF

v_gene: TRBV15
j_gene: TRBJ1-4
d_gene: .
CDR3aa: CATISPGGSNEKLFF

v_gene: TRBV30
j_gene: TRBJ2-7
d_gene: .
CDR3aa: CAWTGLSEQYF

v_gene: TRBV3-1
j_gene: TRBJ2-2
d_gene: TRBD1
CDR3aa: CASSHSDRGLITGELFF

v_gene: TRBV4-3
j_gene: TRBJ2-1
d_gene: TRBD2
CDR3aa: CASSQVSLAGFSNEQFF

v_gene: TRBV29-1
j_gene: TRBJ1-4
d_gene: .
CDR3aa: CSVIGWRGKLFF

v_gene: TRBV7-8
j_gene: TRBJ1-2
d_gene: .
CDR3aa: CASSLGWFNYGYTF